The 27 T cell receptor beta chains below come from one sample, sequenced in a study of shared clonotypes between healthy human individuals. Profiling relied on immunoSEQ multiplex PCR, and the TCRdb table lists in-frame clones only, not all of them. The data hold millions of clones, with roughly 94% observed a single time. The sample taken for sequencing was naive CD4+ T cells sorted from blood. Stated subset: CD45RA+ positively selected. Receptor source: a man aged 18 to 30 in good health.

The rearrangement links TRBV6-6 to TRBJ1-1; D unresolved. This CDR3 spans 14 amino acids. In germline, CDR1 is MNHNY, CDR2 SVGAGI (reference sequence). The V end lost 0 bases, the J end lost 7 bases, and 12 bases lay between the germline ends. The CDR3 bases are TGTGCCAGCAGTTACTCTAAAATAAACCGTGAAGCTTTCTTT. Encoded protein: CASSYSKINREAFF.

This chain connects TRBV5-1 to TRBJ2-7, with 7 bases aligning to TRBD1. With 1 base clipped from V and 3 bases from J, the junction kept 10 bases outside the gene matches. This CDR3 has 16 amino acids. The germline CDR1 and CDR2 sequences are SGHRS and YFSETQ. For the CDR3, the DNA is TGCGCCAGCAGCTTGCCCGATTCCGGGACAGTCTACGAGCAGTACTTC. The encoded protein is CASSLPDSGTVYEQYF.

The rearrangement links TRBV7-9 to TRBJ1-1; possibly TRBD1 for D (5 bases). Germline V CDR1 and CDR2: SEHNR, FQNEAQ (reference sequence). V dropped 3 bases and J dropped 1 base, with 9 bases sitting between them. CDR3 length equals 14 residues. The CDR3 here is CASSLEGTNTEAFF. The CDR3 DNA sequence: TGTGCCAGCAGCTTGGAGGGGACGAACACTGAAGCTTTCTTT.

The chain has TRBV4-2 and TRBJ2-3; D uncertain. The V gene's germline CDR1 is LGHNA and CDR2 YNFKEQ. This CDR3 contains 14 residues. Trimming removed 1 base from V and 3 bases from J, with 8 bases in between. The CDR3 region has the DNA TGTGCCAGCAGCCAAGTCTCAAGGACAGATACGCAGTATTTT. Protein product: CASSQVSRTDTQYF.

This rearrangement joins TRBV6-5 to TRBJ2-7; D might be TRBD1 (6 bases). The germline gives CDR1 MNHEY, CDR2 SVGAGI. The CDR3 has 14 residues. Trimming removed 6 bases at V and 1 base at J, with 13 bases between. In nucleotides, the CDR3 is TGTGCCAGCAGCTACAGGGACCCTTCCTACGAGCAGTACTTC. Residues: CASSYRDPSYEQYF.

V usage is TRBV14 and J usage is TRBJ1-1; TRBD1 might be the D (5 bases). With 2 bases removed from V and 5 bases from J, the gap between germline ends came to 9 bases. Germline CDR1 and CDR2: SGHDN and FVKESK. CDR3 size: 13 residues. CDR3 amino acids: CASSQWGGTEAFF. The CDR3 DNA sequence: TGTGCCAGCAGCCAATGGGGGGGAACTGAAGCTTTCTTT. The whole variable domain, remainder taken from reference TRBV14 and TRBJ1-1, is EAGVTQFPSHSVIEKGQTVTLRCDPISGHDNLYWYRRVMGKEIKFLLHFVKESKQDESGMPNNRFLAERTGGTYSTLKVQPAELEDSGVYFCASSQWGGTEAFFGQGTRLTVV.

In DNA form, the CDR3 reads TGTGCCAGCAGTGAACCATACAGGGGGCCCAACTACAATGAGCAGTTCTTC. It translates to CASSEPYRGPNYNEQFF. This sequence joins TRBV6-1 and TRBJ2-1; TRBD1 aligns across 9 bases. V lost 2 bases and J lost 3; bases outside the gene matches: 8. Germline assignment: CDR1 MNHNS and CDR2 SASEGT. The CDR3 runs to 17 residues.

This CDR3 reads CASTRRMDNEKLFF. CDR3 sequence (DNA): TGTGCCAGCACCCGAAGGATGGATAATGAAAAACTGTTTTTT. The chain combines TRBV6-1 with TRBJ1-4; D remains unclear. The CDR3 extends over 14 amino acids. The V gene lost 7 bases and the J gene lost 4 bases, with 13 bases spanning the gap. Germline CDR1 MNHNS, CDR2 SASEGT.

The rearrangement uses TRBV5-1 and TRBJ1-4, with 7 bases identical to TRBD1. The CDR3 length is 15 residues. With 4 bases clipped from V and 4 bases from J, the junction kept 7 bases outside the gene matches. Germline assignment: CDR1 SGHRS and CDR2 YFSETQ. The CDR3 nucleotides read TGCGCCAGCAGCGTAGGACAGGCGGTTAATGAAAAACTGTTTTTT. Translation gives CASSVGQAVNEKLFF.

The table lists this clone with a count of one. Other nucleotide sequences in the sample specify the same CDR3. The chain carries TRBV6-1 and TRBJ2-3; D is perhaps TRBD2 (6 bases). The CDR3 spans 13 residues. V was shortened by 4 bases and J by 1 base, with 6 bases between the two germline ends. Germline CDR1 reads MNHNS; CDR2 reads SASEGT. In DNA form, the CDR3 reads TGTGCCAGCAGTGTAGCGGGCACAGATACGCAGTATTTT. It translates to CASSVAGTDTQYF.

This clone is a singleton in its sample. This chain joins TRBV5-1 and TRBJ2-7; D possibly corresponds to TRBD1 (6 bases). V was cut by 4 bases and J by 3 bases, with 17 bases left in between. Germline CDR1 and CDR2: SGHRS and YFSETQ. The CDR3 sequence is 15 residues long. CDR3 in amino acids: CASSRDWTVNYEQYF. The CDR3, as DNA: TGCGCCAGCAGCCGAGATTGGACAGTTAACTACGAGCAGTACTTC.

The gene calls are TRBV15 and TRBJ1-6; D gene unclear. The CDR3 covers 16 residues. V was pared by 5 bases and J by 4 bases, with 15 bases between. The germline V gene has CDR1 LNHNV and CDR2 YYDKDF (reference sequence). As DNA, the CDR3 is TGTGCCACCAGCGCAGCATTGACGGAGTATAATTCACCCCTCCACTTT. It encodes CATSAALTEYNSPLHF.

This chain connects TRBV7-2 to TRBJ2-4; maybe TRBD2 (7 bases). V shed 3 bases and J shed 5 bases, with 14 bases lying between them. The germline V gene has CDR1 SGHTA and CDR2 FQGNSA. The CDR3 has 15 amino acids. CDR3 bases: TGTGCCAGCAGCTTCGGGGGGCGGGCCGAAAACATTCAGTACTTC. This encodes CASSFGGRAENIQYF.

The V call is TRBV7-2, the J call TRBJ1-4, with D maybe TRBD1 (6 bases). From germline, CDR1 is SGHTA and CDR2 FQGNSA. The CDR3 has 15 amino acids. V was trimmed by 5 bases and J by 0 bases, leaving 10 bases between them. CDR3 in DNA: TGTGCCAGCAGCCTGGGACACCCAACTAATGAAAAACTGTTTTTT. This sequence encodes CASSLGHPTNEKLFF.

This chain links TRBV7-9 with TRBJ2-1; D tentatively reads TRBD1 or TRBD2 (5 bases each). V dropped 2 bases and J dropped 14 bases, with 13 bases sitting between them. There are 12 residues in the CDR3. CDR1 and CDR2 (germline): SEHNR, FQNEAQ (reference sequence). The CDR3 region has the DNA TGTGCCAGCAGCTTACGGGGTAGAGGGGAGTTCTTC. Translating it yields CASSLRGRGEFF. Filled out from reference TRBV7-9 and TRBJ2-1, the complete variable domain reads DTGVSQNPRHKITKRGQNVTFRCDPISEHNRLYWYRQTLGQGPEFLTYFQNEAQLEKSRLLSDRFSAERPKGSFSTLEIQRTEQGDSAMYLCASSLRGRGEFFGPGTRLTVL.

The CDR3, as DNA: TGTGCCAGTAGTATCACGGGTAAAGAGACCCAGTACTTC. This translates into CASSITGKETQYF. This chain joins TRBV19 and TRBJ2-5; D not certain. Deletions cut 3 bases from V and 3 bases from J, with 8 bases between. The CDR3 runs to 13 residues. Germline lookup yields CDR1 LNHDA and CDR2 SQIVND (reference sequence).

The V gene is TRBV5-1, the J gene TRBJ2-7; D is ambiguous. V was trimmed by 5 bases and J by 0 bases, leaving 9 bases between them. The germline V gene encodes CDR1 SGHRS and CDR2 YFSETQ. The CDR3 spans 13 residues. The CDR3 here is CASRRLSSYEQYF. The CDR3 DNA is TGCGCCAGCAGGCGGCTATCCTCCTACGAGCAGTACTTC.

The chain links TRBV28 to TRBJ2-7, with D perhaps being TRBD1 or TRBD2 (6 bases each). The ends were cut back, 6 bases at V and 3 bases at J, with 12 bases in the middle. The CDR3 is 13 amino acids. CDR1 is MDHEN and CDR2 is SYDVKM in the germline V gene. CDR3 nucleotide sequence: TGTGCCAGCAGCGGGGGCCCGGTCTACGAGCAGTACTTC. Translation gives CASSGGPVYEQYF.

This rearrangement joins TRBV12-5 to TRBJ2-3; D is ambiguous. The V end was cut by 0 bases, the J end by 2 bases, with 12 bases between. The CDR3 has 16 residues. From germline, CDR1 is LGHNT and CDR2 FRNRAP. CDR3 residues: CASGLVPKGFTDTQYF. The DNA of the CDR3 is TGTGCTAGTGGTTTGGTACCCAAGGGCTTCACAGATACGCAGTATTTT.

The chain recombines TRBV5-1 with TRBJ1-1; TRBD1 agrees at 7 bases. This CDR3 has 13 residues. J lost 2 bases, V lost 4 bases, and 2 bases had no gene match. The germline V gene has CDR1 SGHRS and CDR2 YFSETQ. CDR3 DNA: TGCGCCAGCAGCGACAGGGCCAACACTGAAGCTTTCTTT. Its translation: CASSDRANTEAFF.

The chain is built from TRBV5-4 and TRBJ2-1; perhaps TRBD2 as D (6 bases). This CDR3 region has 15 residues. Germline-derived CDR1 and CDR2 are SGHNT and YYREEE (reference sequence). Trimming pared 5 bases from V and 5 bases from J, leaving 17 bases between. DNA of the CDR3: TGTGCCAGCAGGACTCCGATGGCGGGACACAATGAGCAGTTCTTC. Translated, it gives CASRTPMAGHNEQFF.

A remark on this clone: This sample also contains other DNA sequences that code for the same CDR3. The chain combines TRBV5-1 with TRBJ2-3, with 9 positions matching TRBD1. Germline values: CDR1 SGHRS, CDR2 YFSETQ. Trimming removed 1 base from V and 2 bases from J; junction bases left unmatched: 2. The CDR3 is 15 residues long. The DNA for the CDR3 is TGCGCCAGCAGCTTGAGACAGGGGGACACAGATACGCAGTATTTT. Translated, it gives CASSLRQGDTDTQYF. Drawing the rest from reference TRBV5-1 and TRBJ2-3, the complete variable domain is KAGVTQTPRYLIKTRGQQVTLSCSPISGHRSVSWYQQTPGQGLQFLFEYFSETQRNKGNFPGRFSGRQFSNSRSEMNVSTLELGDSALYLCASSLRQGDTDTQYFGPGTRLTVL.

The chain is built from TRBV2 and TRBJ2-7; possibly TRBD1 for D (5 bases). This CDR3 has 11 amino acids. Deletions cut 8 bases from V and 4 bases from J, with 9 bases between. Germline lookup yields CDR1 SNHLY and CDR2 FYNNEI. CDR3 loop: CASAQEYEQYF. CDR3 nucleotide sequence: TGTGCCAGCGCACAGGAGTACGAGCAGTACTTC.

The CDR3 DNA reads as TGTGCCATCAGCCCGGAGAGCTCCTACGAGCAGTACTTC. It yields the protein CAISPESSYEQYF. The J gene is TRBJ2-7, the V gene TRBV10-3, with D unresolved. The V and J ends lost 6 bases and 0 bases respectively, with 9 bases between them. The CDR3 is made up of 13 amino acids. Looked up from germline, CDR1 is ENHRY and CDR2 is SYGVKD.

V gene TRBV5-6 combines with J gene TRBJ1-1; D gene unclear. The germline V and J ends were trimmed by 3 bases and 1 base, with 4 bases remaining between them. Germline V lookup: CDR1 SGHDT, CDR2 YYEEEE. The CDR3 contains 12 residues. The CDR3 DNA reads TGTGCCAGCAGCTCAAAGAACACTGAAGCTTTCTTT. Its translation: CASSSKNTEAFF.

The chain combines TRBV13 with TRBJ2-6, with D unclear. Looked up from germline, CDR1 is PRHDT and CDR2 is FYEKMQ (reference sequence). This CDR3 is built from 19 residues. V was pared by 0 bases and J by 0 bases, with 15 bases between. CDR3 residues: CASSLGRSRGVSGANVLTF. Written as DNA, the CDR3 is TGTGCCAGCAGCTTAGGCCGATCAAGAGGAGTCTCTGGGGCCAACGTCCTGACTTTC.

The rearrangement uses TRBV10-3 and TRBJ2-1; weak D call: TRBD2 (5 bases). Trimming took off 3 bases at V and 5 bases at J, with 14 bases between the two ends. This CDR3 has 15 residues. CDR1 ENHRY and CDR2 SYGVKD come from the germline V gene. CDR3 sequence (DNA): TGTGCCATCAGTGAAGTGGGAGTCGCCCACAATGAGCAGTTCTTC. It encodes CAISEVGVAHNEQFF.